This is a list of T cell receptor beta chains from one sample in a study of control samples from healthy donors and cancer patients. Only in-frame clones appear in the TCRdb table, and some are missing; sequencing was by immunoSEQ multiplex PCR. The sample lists around 120,000 clones; more than 70% were seen once. Sequencing input: blood. The receptors were gathered from a man aged 60 to 75 in good health. Each CDR3 is given with its conserved first and last residue. Each record gives: J gene, clone size, V gene, D gene, CDR3 protein, CDR3 DNA. A D gene is named only where the DNA matches it firmly. Rows give clone size only sometimes, using once, few, many, or a class for an expanded clone.

j_gene: TRBJ1-1; abundance: -; v_gene: TRBV5-5; d_gene: -; CDR3aa: CASSPGRYGREAFF; CDR3nt: TGTGCCAGCAGCCCGGGACGTTACGGCCGAGAAGCTTTCTTT
j_gene: TRBJ2-5; abundance: -; v_gene: TRBV5-1; d_gene: -; CDR3aa: CASSLLGGSEETQYF; CDR3nt: TGCGCCAGCAGCTTGCTGGGAGGAAGTGAAGAGACCCAGTACTTC
j_gene: TRBJ2-2; abundance: -; v_gene: TRBV11-2; d_gene: -; CDR3aa: CASSLGTGLNGELFF; CDR3nt: TGTGCCAGCAGCTTAGGAACAGGGTTAAACGGGGAGCTGTTTTTT
j_gene: TRBJ1-1; abundance: -; v_gene: TRBV7-2; d_gene: -; CDR3aa: CASSQGQPMNTEAFF; CDR3nt: TGTGCCAGCAGCCAGGGGCAGCCGATGAACACTGAAGCTTTCTTT
j_gene: TRBJ2-1; abundance: -; v_gene: TRBV6-5; d_gene: -; CDR3aa: CASRNMGSYNEQFF; CDR3nt: TGTGCCAGCAGAAATATGGGGTCCTACAATGAGCAGTTCTTC
j_gene: TRBJ2-7; abundance: -; v_gene: TRBV3-1/TRBV3-2; d_gene: TRBD2; CDR3aa: CASSQAGGSYEQYF; CDR3nt: TGTGCCAGCAGCCAAGCGGGGGGCTCCTACGAGCAGTACTTC
j_gene: TRBJ2-2; abundance: -; v_gene: TRBV27; d_gene: -; CDR3aa: CASSLSTASTGELFF; CDR3nt: TGTGCCAGCAGTTTATCGACAGCTAGCACCGGGGAGCTGTTTTTT
j_gene: TRBJ1-5; abundance: -; v_gene: TRBV5-1; d_gene: -; CDR3aa: CASSLWASNQPQHF; CDR3nt: TGCGCCAGCAGCTTGTGGGCCAGTAATCAGCCCCAGCATTTT
j_gene: TRBJ1-5; abundance: -; v_gene: TRBV15; d_gene: -; CDR3aa: CATSQGTDQPQHF; CDR3nt: TGTGCCACCTCTCAGGGAACAGATCAGCCCCAGCATTTT
j_gene: TRBJ2-3; abundance: -; v_gene: TRBV7-3; d_gene: -; CDR3aa: CASSPLGVSTDTQYF; CDR3nt: TGTGCCAGCAGCCCCCTCGGGGTCTCCACAGATACGCAGTATTTT
j_gene: TRBJ1-5; abundance: -; v_gene: TRBV30; d_gene: -; CDR3aa: CAWSSGLGNQPQHF; CDR3nt: TGTGCCTGGTCTTCAGGGTTAGGCAATCAGCCCCAGCATTTT
j_gene: TRBJ1-6; abundance: -; v_gene: TRBV6-5; d_gene: -; CDR3aa: CASRLMNSPLHF; CDR3nt: TGTGCCAGCAGATTGATGAATTCACCCCTCCACTTT
j_gene: TRBJ2-7; abundance: -; v_gene: TRBV20-1; d_gene: TRBD1; CDR3aa: CSASPGQGSSYEQYF; CDR3nt: TGCAGTGCTAGTCCCGGACAGGGGAGCTCCTACGAGCAGTACTTC
j_gene: TRBJ2-2; abundance: -; v_gene: TRBV9; d_gene: -; CDR3aa: CASSSTGTVNTGELFF; CDR3nt: TGTGCCAGCAGCTCTACCGGGACGGTAAACACCGGGGAGCTGTTTTTT
j_gene: TRBJ2-7; abundance: -; v_gene: TRBV6-1; d_gene: TRBD1; CDR3aa: CASSPPGQGGGWQYF; CDR3nt: TGTGCCAGCAGTCCGCCGGGACAGGGTGGCGGATGGCAGTACTTC
j_gene: TRBJ2-7; abundance: -; v_gene: TRBV5-1; d_gene: TRBD2; CDR3aa: CASSSGLAGVDEQYF; CDR3nt: TGCGCCAGCAGCTCGGGACTAGCGGGGGTGGACGAGCAGTACTTC
j_gene: TRBJ2-6; abundance: -; v_gene: TRBV2; d_gene: -; CDR3aa: CASSEIEAGAISGANVLTF; CDR3nt: TGTGCCAGCAGTGAAATAGAGGCGGGGGCCATCTCTGGGGCCAACGTCCTGACTTTC
j_gene: TRBJ1-6; abundance: few; v_gene: TRBV14; d_gene: -; CDR3aa: CASSQLLDSPLHF; CDR3nt: TGTGCCAGCAGCCAGCTGTTGGATTCACCCCTCCACTTT
j_gene: TRBJ1-3; abundance: -; v_gene: TRBV9; d_gene: -; CDR3aa: CASSVEASSGNTIYF; CDR3nt: TGTGCCAGCAGCGTAGAGGCGAGCTCTGGAAACACCATATATTTT
j_gene: TRBJ1-4; abundance: -; v_gene: TRBV12-3/TRBV12-4; d_gene: -; CDR3aa: CASTTATNEKLFF; CDR3nt: TGTGCCAGTACGACAGCAACTAATGAAAAACTGTTTTTT
j_gene: TRBJ1-1; abundance: -; v_gene: TRBV7-8; d_gene: -; CDR3aa: CASSLGRALVNTEAFF; CDR3nt: TGTGCCAGCAGCTTAGGCAGGGCACTGGTGAACACTGAAGCTTTCTTT
j_gene: TRBJ1-4; abundance: -; v_gene: TRBV28; d_gene: -; CDR3aa: CASSPSGSGSNEKLFF; CDR3nt: TGTGCCAGCAGCCCCTCGGGGTCGGGGTCTAATGAAAAACTGTTTTTT
j_gene: TRBJ1-1; abundance: -; v_gene: TRBV10-1; d_gene: -; CDR3aa: CASSGQTVGEAFF; CDR3nt: TGCGCCAGCAGCGGACAGACTGTGGGTGAAGCTTTCTTT
j_gene: TRBJ1-6; abundance: -; v_gene: TRBV7-2; d_gene: TRBD1; CDR3aa: CASSLVGTGISPLHF; CDR3nt: TGTGCCAGCAGCTTAGTCGGGACAGGGATCTCACCCCTCCACTTT
j_gene: TRBJ1-2; abundance: -; v_gene: TRBV28; d_gene: -; CDR3aa: CASSRGGWGYTF; CDR3nt: TGTGCCAGCAGTCGGGGGGGGTGGGGCTACACCTTC
j_gene: TRBJ2-5; abundance: once; v_gene: TRBV5-6; d_gene: -; CDR3aa: CASSVTTGQETQYF; CDR3nt: TGTGCCAGCAGCGTGACCACTGGCCAAGAGACCCAGTACTTC
j_gene: TRBJ2-4; abundance: -; v_gene: TRBV3-1/TRBV3-2; d_gene: TRBD1; CDR3aa: CASSATGVAKNIQYF; CDR3nt: TGTGCCAGCAGCGCAACAGGGGTAGCCAAAAACATTCAGTACTTC
j_gene: TRBJ1-3; abundance: -; v_gene: TRBV2; d_gene: -; CDR3aa: CASRVTVLGNTIYF; CDR3nt: TGTGCCAGCAGGGTGACAGTCCTTGGAAACACCATATATTTT
j_gene: TRBJ1-6; abundance: -; v_gene: TRBV7-9; d_gene: -; CDR3aa: CASSLVATGRNSPLHF; CDR3nt: TGTGCCAGCAGCTTAGTTGCGACAGGCAGAAATTCACCCCTCCACTTT
j_gene: TRBJ1-1; abundance: -; v_gene: TRBV18; d_gene: -; CDR3aa: CASSPPNQGKGWTEAFF; CDR3nt: TGTGCCAGCTCACCACCGAATCAGGGTAAGGGATGGACTGAAGCTTTCTTT
j_gene: TRBJ2-1; abundance: -; v_gene: TRBV24-1; d_gene: TRBD2; CDR3aa: CATSDTRLAGGNEQFF; CDR3nt: TGTGCCACCAGTGATACGAGACTAGCGGGGGGTAATGAGCAGTTCTTC
j_gene: TRBJ1-5; abundance: -; v_gene: TRBV19; d_gene: -; CDR3aa: CASSLGTGFSNQPQHF; CDR3nt: TGTGCCAGTAGTTTGGGGACGGGCTTTAGCAATCAGCCCCAGCATTTT
j_gene: TRBJ2-3; abundance: -; v_gene: TRBV2; d_gene: TRBD2; CDR3aa: CASNSPASGVRGTDTQYF; CDR3nt: TGTGCCAGCAATAGTCCGGCTAGCGGGGTGAGAGGCACAGATACGCAGTATTTT
j_gene: TRBJ1-1; abundance: -; v_gene: TRBV5-6; d_gene: -; CDR3aa: CASSLGTGGGDTEAFF; CDR3nt: TGTGCCAGCAGCTTGGGTACGGGGGGCGGAGACACTGAAGCTTTCTTT
j_gene: TRBJ2-7; abundance: -; v_gene: TRBV7-3; d_gene: -; CDR3aa: CASSLTFGTFGEQYF; CDR3nt: TGTGCCAGCAGCTTAACTTTCGGGACCTTCGGCGAGCAGTACTTC
j_gene: TRBJ2-5; abundance: -; v_gene: TRBV5-5; d_gene: TRBD1; CDR3aa: CASSRTGGEETQYF; CDR3nt: TGTGCCAGCAGCAGAACAGGGGGAGAAGAGACCCAGTACTTC
j_gene: TRBJ2-3; abundance: -; v_gene: TRBV5-1; d_gene: TRBD1; CDR3aa: CASDTGGGGFTDTQYF; CDR3nt: TGCGCCAGCGATACAGGGGGCGGAGGGTTCACAGATACGCAGTATTTT
j_gene: TRBJ1-2; abundance: -; v_gene: TRBV28; d_gene: TRBD1; CDR3aa: CASSATDRGYGYTF; CDR3nt: TGTGCCAGCAGTGCAACCGACAGGGGCTATGGCTACACCTTC
j_gene: TRBJ1-4; abundance: -; v_gene: TRBV5-1; d_gene: TRBD1; CDR3aa: CASSSGTGGEKLFF; CDR3nt: TGCGCCAGCAGCTCCGGGACAGGGGGCGAAAAACTGTTTTTT
j_gene: TRBJ1-2; abundance: -; v_gene: TRBV12-3/TRBV12-4; d_gene: -; CDR3aa: CASSTAYGYTF; CDR3nt: TGTGCCAGCAGCACAGCCTATGGCTACACCTTC
j_gene: TRBJ2-5; abundance: -; v_gene: TRBV2; d_gene: -; CDR3aa: CASIGGGWETQYF; CDR3nt: TGTGCCAGCATTGGGGGAGGATGGGAGACCCAGTACTTC
j_gene: TRBJ1-2; abundance: -; v_gene: TRBV28; d_gene: TRBD1; CDR3aa: CASSLGGTGVFGYTF; CDR3nt: TGTGCCAGCAGTTTGGGGGGGACAGGGGTTTTTGGCTACACCTTC
j_gene: TRBJ2-6; abundance: few; v_gene: TRBV6-1; d_gene: -; CDR3aa: CASSAQGVGTISGANVLTF; CDR3nt: TGTGCCAGCAGTGCACAGGGAGTTGGTACGATCTCTGGGGCCAACGTCCTGACTTTC
j_gene: TRBJ1-2; abundance: -; v_gene: TRBV28; d_gene: TRBD1; CDR3aa: CASSPDRGSGYTF; CDR3nt: TGTGCCAGCAGTCCGGACAGGGGCAGCGGCTACACCTTC
j_gene: TRBJ1-5; abundance: -; v_gene: TRBV19; d_gene: -; CDR3aa: CASSIGAGVFHF; CDR3nt: TGTGCCAGTAGTATAGGTGCGGGGGTTTTTCATTTT
j_gene: TRBJ1-2; abundance: -; v_gene: TRBV6-6; d_gene: -; CDR3aa: CASSLDGYGYTF; CDR3nt: TGTGCCAGCAGCTTGGACGGCTATGGCTACACCTTC
j_gene: TRBJ2-2; abundance: -; v_gene: TRBV4-2; d_gene: TRBD2; CDR3aa: CASSQDPSSGGFMGELFF; CDR3nt: TGTGCCAGCAGCCAAGATCCTTCTAGCGGGGGGTTTATGGGGGAGCTGTTTTTT
j_gene: TRBJ1-1; abundance: -; v_gene: TRBV6-5; d_gene: -; CDR3aa: CASWEGLFSTEAFF; CDR3nt: TGTGCCAGCTGGGAGGGCCTCTTTTCTACTGAAGCTTTCTTT
j_gene: TRBJ2-3; abundance: -; v_gene: TRBV12-3/TRBV12-4; d_gene: -; CDR3aa: CASSHLADTQYF; CDR3nt: TGTGCCAGCAGTCATTTAGCAGATACGCAGTATTTT
j_gene: TRBJ1-2; abundance: -; v_gene: TRBV5-1; d_gene: TRBD1; CDR3aa: CASSAGQATSNYGYTF; CDR3nt: TGCGCCAGCAGCGCGGGACAGGCCACCTCTAACTATGGCTACACCTTC
j_gene: TRBJ2-1; abundance: -; v_gene: TRBV27; d_gene: -; CDR3aa: CASSRPPLEGGNEQFF; CDR3nt: TGTGCCAGCAGCCGGCCCCCCCTGGAAGGTGGCAATGAGCAGTTCTTC
j_gene: TRBJ2-1; abundance: -; v_gene: TRBV10-1; d_gene: -; CDR3aa: CASRWDTRGGEQFF; CDR3nt: TGCGCCAGCAGGTGGGACACCCGGGGCGGTGAGCAGTTCTTC
j_gene: TRBJ2-5; abundance: -; v_gene: TRBV12-3/TRBV12-4; d_gene: -; CDR3aa: CASRGGPQETQYF; CDR3nt: TGTGCCAGCAGGGGGGGCCCCCAAGAGACCCAGTACTTC
j_gene: TRBJ1-6; abundance: -; v_gene: TRBV4-3; d_gene: TRBD1; CDR3aa: CASSQAGTGDSPLHF; CDR3nt: TGCGCCAGCAGCCAAGCCGGGACAGGGGATTCACCCCTCCACTTT
j_gene: TRBJ1-5; abundance: few; v_gene: TRBV28; d_gene: TRBD1; CDR3aa: CASSGNRGTQPQHF; CDR3nt: TGTGCCAGCAGTGGGAACAGGGGAACTCAGCCCCAGCATTTT
j_gene: TRBJ1-6; abundance: -; v_gene: TRBV4-1; d_gene: TRBD1; CDR3aa: CASSPTPDRLSGSPLHF; CDR3nt: TGCGCCAGCAGCCCAACCCCGGACAGGCTGTCGGGTTCACCCCTCCACTTT
j_gene: TRBJ2-7; abundance: -; v_gene: TRBV12-1; d_gene: -; CDR3aa: CATTLGQRGTYEQYF; CDR3nt: TGTGCCACCACTCTAGGTCAGCGGGGAACCTACGAGCAGTACTTC
j_gene: TRBJ1-2; abundance: few; v_gene: TRBV6-1; d_gene: -; CDR3aa: CASSVTTRELTTYGYTF; CDR3nt: TGTGCCAGCAGTGTAACGACCCGGGAACTAACTACCTATGGCTACACCTTC
j_gene: TRBJ1-6; abundance: few; v_gene: TRBV5-6; d_gene: -; CDR3aa: CASSLDATGHYNSPLHF; CDR3nt: TGTGCCAGCAGCTTAGACGCGACGGGACACTATAATTCACCCCTCCACTTT